This T cell receptor beta chain was recorded in a study of cytomegalovirus exposure and HLA in healthy donors. For the study at large: Earlier work reported 100 million to 130 million unique TCR beta sequences from about 179 million T cells.

The table lists this clone with a few counts. It was with 60 Vbeta and 13 Jbeta primers that the PCR ran. Clones were read by immunoSEQ multiplex PCR, and TCRdb kept only the in-frame ones, dropping some. The data contain about 130,000 clones, about 72% of them singletons. The CDR3 consists of 12 residues. Trimming took 4 bases from V and 4 from J, leaving 10 bases between them. Germline V gives CDR1 SQVTM, CDR2 ANQGSEA. This receptor was obtained from a female donor in good health and CMV-seronegative. The specimen was PBMCs. The rearrangement links TRBV29-1 to TRBJ1-2, with TRBD1 as a possible D gene (5 bases). This CDR3 reads CSVVWGPYGYTF. CDR3 coding DNA: TGCAGCGTTGTATGGGGCCCCTATGGCTACACCTTC.